These T cell receptor beta chains were read from a single sample in a study of CD8+ T cells in alopecia areata. The method was immunoSEQ multiplex PCR; TCRdb's version includes in-frame clones alone and lacks a portion of them. The sample records 200,000 to 250,000 clones, over 60% being singletons. Sequenced material: CD4+ T cells sorted from blood, taken at week 4, from a patient treated with tofacitinib. The source is a human donor with alopecia areata. Each CDR3 is given with its conserved first and last residue. The order of the fields is clone size, J gene, D gene, V gene, CDR3 protein, CDR3 DNA. D genes are given only for firm matches. Clone size is shown for a subset of rows, as once, few, many or a class of expanded clone.

>NA|TRBJ1-1|NA|TRBV4-3
CASSQDGTANTEAFF
TGCGCCAGCAGCCAAGACGGGACGGCGAACACTGAAGCTTTCTTT
>NA|TRBJ2-3|TRBD2|TRBV7-2
CASSRLAGGVTDTQYF
TGTGCCAGCAGCCGTCTAGCGGGGGGGGTCACAGATACGCAGTATTTT
>few|TRBJ1-2|TRBD1|TRBV5-6
CASEDRALGYTF
TGTGCCAGCGAGGACAGGGCACTCGGCTACACCTTC
>NA|TRBJ1-2|TRBD1|TRBV5-8
CASSLKGQQYGYTF
TGTGCCAGCAGCTTGAAGGGACAGCAGTATGGCTACACCTTC
>NA|TRBJ2-7|TRBD1|TRBV4-3
CASSQDLAGQGGYEQYF
TGCGCCAGCAGCCAAGATCTGGCGGGACAGGGAGGGTACGAGCAGTACTTC
>few|TRBJ2-1|TRBD2|TRBV29-1
CSLGLAEYNEQFF
TGCAGCTTAGGACTAGCGGAATACAATGAGCAGTTCTTC
>NA|TRBJ1-1|TRBD1|TRBV12-5
CASGLVLGQGASEAFF
TGTGCTAGTGGTTTGGTACTGGGACAGGGGGCGAGTGAAGCTTTCTTT
>NA|TRBJ2-3|NA|TRBV7-8
CASRPGLLQSDTQYF
TGTGCCAGCAGACCGGGGCTCCTCCAGTCAGATACGCAGTATTTT
>NA|TRBJ1-5|NA|TRBV4-2
CASSQVAGGNQPQHF
TGTGCCAGCAGCCAAGTCGCTGGGGGCAATCAGCCCCAGCATTTT
>NA|TRBJ2-5|NA|TRBV29-1
CSVQGPMTQYF
TGCAGCGTCCAGGGCCCCATGACCCAGTACTTC
>NA|TRBJ1-2|NA|TRBV29-1
CSVDDSRAGGYTF
TGCAGCGTTGACGACAGCAGAGCGGGTGGCTACACCTTC
>NA|TRBJ1-1|NA|TRBV12-5
CASGLDTLQGRLARW
TGTGCTAGTGGTTTGGACACATTACAGGGTAGGCTGGCCCGGTGG
>NA|TRBJ1-1|TRBD1|TRBV4-3
CASSLIQGFTEAFF
TGCGCCAGCAGCCTCATACAGGGGTTCACTGAAGCTTTCTTT
>few|TRBJ2-3|TRBD1|TRBV7-2
CASRPQGPAQYF
TGTGCCAGCAGACCACAGGGGCCTGCGCAGTATTTT
>NA|TRBJ2-1|TRBD2|TRBV15
CATKEAGGRNEQFF
TGTGCCACCAAAGAAGCGGGGGGGCGGAATGAGCAGTTCTTC
>NA|TRBJ1-2|TRBD1|TRBV2
CASSQTGTYGYTF
TGTGCCAGCAGTCAGACAGGGACCTATGGCTACACCTTC
>NA|TRBJ2-6|TRBD1|TRBV19
CASSTPGQGATGANVLTF
TGTGCCAGTAGTACACCGGGACAGGGGGCGACTGGGGCCAACGTCCTGACTTTC
>NA|TRBJ2-5|NA|TRBV10-3
CAISDRGQETQYF
TGTGCCATCAGTGACAGGGGACAAGAGACCCAGTACTTC
>NA|TRBJ2-3|TRBD2|TRBV4-3
CASSQIGSGGSDTQYF
TGCGCCAGCAGCCAAATCGGTAGCGGGGGGAGTGATACGCAGTATTTT
>NA|TRBJ2-5|TRBD1|TRBV5-1
CASSLGSGGPETQYF
TGCGCCAGCAGCTTGGGTTCAGGGGGCCCAGAGACCCAGTACTTC
>few|TRBJ1-2|NA|TRBV4-3
CASSQVGQAYGYTF
TGCGCCAGCAGCCAAGTCGGGCAGGCCTATGGCTACACCTTC
>NA|TRBJ2-4|NA|TRBV29-1
CSVEITAGNIQYF
TGCAGCGTTGAGATTACAGCCGGAAACATTCAGTACTTC
>NA|TRBJ2-1|NA|TRBV27
CASRDYNEQFF
TGTGCCAGCAGGGATTACAATGAGCAGTTCTTC
>NA|TRBJ1-2|NA|TRBV29-1
CSASGQNYGYTF
TGCAGCGCTTCCGGACAGAACTATGGCTACACCTTC